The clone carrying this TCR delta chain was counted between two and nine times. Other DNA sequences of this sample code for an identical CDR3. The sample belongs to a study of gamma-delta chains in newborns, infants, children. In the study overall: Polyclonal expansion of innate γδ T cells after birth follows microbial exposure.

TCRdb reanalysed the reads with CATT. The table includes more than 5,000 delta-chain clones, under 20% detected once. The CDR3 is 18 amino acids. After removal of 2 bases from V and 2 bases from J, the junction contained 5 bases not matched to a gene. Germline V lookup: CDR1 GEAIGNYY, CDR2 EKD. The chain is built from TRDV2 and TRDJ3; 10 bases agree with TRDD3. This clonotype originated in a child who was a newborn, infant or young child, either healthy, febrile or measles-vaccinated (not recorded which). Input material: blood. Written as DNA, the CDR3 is TGTGCCTGTGACAAACTGGGGGATTACACCTGGGACACCCGACAGATGTTTTTC. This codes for CACDKLGDYTWDTRQMFF.